This TCR beta chain derives from a study of cytomegalovirus exposure and HLA in healthy donors. Study-level background: The same platform was used for the 120 or so validation repertoires as for the 600 to 700 first-cohort repertoires, as reported in a later analysis.

Notes on this clone: Its antigen is as yet unknown.

Study-wide results and caveats: The study designated 150 or so TCR beta chains cytomegalovirus-associated.

V lost 3 bases to trimming and J lost 2 bases, with 9 bases between them. Germline V gives CDR1 SGHDT, CDR2 YYEEEE. This CDR3 has 14 amino acids. Libraries were prepared by immunoSEQ multiplex PCR; TCRdb keeps only in-frame clonotypes and omits some of them. Among approximately 98,000 clones listed, about 85% were seen once. V gene TRBV5-6 combines with J gene TRBJ1-3, with a possible D match to TRBD1 (6 bases). Sequencing used PBMCs. The TCR was taken from a woman between 18 and 29 years old in good health and CMV-seronegative. CDR3: CASSYGTPGNTIYF. The CDR3 DNA sequence: TGTGCCAGCAGCTATGGGACACCTGGAAACACCATATATTTT.